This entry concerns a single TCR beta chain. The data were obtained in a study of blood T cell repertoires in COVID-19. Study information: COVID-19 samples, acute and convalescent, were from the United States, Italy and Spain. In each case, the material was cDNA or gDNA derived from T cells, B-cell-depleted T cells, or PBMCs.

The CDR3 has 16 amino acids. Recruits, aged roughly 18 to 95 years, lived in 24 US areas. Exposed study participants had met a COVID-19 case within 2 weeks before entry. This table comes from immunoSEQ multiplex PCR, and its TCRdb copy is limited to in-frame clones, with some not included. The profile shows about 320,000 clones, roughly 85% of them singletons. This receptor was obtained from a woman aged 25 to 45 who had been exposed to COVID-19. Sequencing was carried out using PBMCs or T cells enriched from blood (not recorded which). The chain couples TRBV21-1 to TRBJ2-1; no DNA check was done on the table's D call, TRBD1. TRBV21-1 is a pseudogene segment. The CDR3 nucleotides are TGTGCCAGCAACCTGATCAACCAACATCACTACAATGAGCAGTTCTTC. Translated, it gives CASNLINQHHYNEQFF.